These 9 T cell receptor beta chains share one sample of origin, sequenced in a study of beta chain features in type 1 diabetes. Whole-study findings and limits: Across all four CD4+ subsets, people with type 1 diabetes showed modestly shorter TCRB CDR3s.

These receptors are not linked to any known antigen. Sequencing targeted expressed TCRB transcripts, as all isolated RNA had been reverse transcribed. Clones were sequenced by immunoSEQ multiplex PCR, and TCRdb holds only the in-frame ones, with some missing. The data hold fewer than 400,000 clones, with about a tenth observed a single time. The sample consisted of central memory CD4+ T cells from blood. The source is a young man with type 1 diabetes.

This clone appeared a few times. The chain uses TRBV7-9 and TRBJ1-2; D unresolved. The germline V and J ends were trimmed by 1 base and 6 bases, with 6 bases remaining between them. Germline CDR1 SEHNR, CDR2 FQNEAQ (reference sequence). This CDR3 has 12 amino acids. CDR3 bases: TGTGCCAGCAGCTTAGTCCTCGATGGCTACACCTTC. This codes for CASSLVLDGYTF.

This clone was counted only a few times. J is TRBJ1-1 and V is TRBV2; D gene uncertain. The CDR3 length is 14 residues. Trimming stripped 6 bases from V and 1 base from J, with 12 bases between. The germline gives CDR1 SNHLY, CDR2 FYNNEI. The CDR3 DNA is TGTGCCAGCAGCCGACAAGAGAGGAACACTGAAGCTTTCTTT. Its translation is CASSRQERNTEAFF.

The V gene is TRBV4-3, the J gene TRBJ1-2; TRBD1 might be the D (5 bases). The CDR3 loop spans 16 amino acids. Germline lookup yields CDR1 LGHNA and CDR2 YSLEER. With 0 bases removed from V and 1 base from J, the gap between germline ends came to 12 bases. CDR3 residues: CASSQDLRDLNYGYTF. The CDR3 region has the DNA TGCGCCAGCAGCCAAGATTTGAGGGACCTTAACTATGGCTACACCTTC.

The V and J genes are TRBV5-6 and TRBJ1-1; D remains unclear. From germline, CDR1 is SGHDT and CDR2 YYEEEE. Trimming removed 0 bases from V and 4 bases from J, with 10 bases in between. This CDR3 is 14 amino acids long. The CDR3 bases are TGTGCCAGCAGCTTGGAGCCTCTAGGCACTGAAGCTTTCTTT. Translation gives CASSLEPLGTEAFF.

The CDR3 DNA reads TGCGCCAGCAGCGCCTCACAACATGAAAAACTGTTTTTT. The encoded protein is CASSASQHEKLFF. V is TRBV5-1 and J is TRBJ1-4; D unresolved. Per the germline V gene, CDR1 is SGHRS and CDR2 is YFSETQ. The length of the CDR3 is 13 residues. The V end lost 4 bases, the J end lost 6 bases, and 10 bases lay between the germline ends.

V and J are TRBV28 and TRBJ2-3, with 11 bases that match TRBD1. The V gene end was trimmed by 10 bases and the J gene end by 4 bases; junction bases not matched to a gene: 13. This CDR3 contains 16 residues. CDR1 and CDR2 (germline): MDHEN, SYDVKM. CDR3 nucleotides: TGTGCCACCAACTCCGGGACAGGGGGTCTCGCAGATACGCAGTATTTT. Its protein product is CATNSGTGGLADTQYF.

This clone was seen more than once but under ten times. V gene TRBV6-5 combines with J gene TRBJ1-5; TRBD1 is a possible D gene (5 bases). V was clipped by 0 bases and J by 2 bases, with 11 bases between them. Germline values: CDR1 MNHEY, CDR2 SVGAGI. The length of the CDR3 is 16 residues. CDR3: CASSYSRGAGNQPQHF. The CDR3 DNA reads as TGTGCCAGCAGTTACTCGAGAGGGGCGGGCAATCAGCCCCAGCATTTT.

This clone occurred a few times. This rearrangement joins TRBV18 to TRBJ1-5, with D perhaps TRBD1 (5 bases). The V end lost 1 base, the J end lost 0 bases, and 10 bases lay between the germline ends. The V gene's germline CDR1 is KGHSH and CDR2 LQKENI. The length of the CDR3 is 16 residues. In DNA form, the CDR3 reads TGTGCCAGCTCACCACGGGGGAGAAATAGCAATCAGCCCCAGCATTTT. It yields the protein CASSPRGRNSNQPQHF. Combining the CDR3 with reference TRBV18 and TRBJ1-5 gives the whole variable domain NAGVMQNPRHLVRRRGQEARLRCSPMKGHSHVYWYRQLPEEGLKFMVYLQKENIIDESGMPKERFSAEFPKEGPSILRIQQVVRGDSAAYFCASSPRGRNSNQPQHFGDGTRLSIL.

The sample holds a few counts of this clone. The chain links TRBV18 to TRBJ1-6, with 7 bases fitting TRBD1. The CDR3 covers 14 residues. The junction had 6 bases not matched to a gene; V was cut back by 6 bases and J by 7 bases. From germline, CDR1 is KGHSH and CDR2 LQKENI. The CDR3 reads CASSTGTDNSPLHF. As DNA, the CDR3 is TGTGCCAGCTCCACCGGGACAGACAATTCACCCCTCCACTTT.